The T cell receptor beta chain described here comes from a study of cytomegalovirus exposure and HLA in healthy donors. At the level of the study: Ancestry clustering placed around 80% of some 400 genotyped donors in the Caucasian-associated cluster.

Note on this clone: The target antigen is unknown. Other DNA sequences of this sample code for an identical CDR3.

The CDR3 runs to 14 residues. The germline V gene encodes CDR1 SNHLY and CDR2 FYNNEI. V lost 3 bases, J lost 7 bases, and 10 bases lay in between. PCR amplification relied on 60 Vbeta primers (plus 13 Jbeta primers). This table comes from immunoSEQ multiplex PCR, and its TCRdb copy is limited to in-frame clones, with some not included. The sample includes about 190,000 clones, about 70% of them seen just once. Study-level results: Confirmation was obtained in vitro that a few CMV-associated chains are specific for CMV antigens.

This TCR derives from a woman under 40 in good health and CMV-seronegative. The gene calls are TRBV2 and TRBJ1-6, with a weak D call TRBD1 (5 bases). The source material was PBMCs. CDR3 residues: CASSDHRKNSPLHF. Here the CDR3 DNA reads TGTGCCAGCAGTGACCACAGGAAAAATTCACCCCTCCACTTT.